The 26 T cell receptor beta chains listed next were all sequenced from one sample in a study of blood T cell repertoires in COVID-19. Sequencing used immunoSEQ multiplex PCR; TCRdb keeps in-frame clones, though not all of them. Here the sample spans around 99,000 clones, about nine tenths being singletons. Sample: peripheral blood. The receptors stem from a woman aged 30 to 39 with acute or convalescent COVID-19.

The rearrangement joins TRBV10-3 to TRBJ1-3; 7 bases agree with TRBD1. Germline loops: CDR1 ENHRY, CDR2 SYGVKD. CDR3 length: 14 residues. After removal of 6 bases from V and 2 bases from J, the junction contained 4 bases not matched to a gene. CDR3 sequence reads: CAISPTGAGNTIYF. As DNA, the CDR3 is TGTGCCATCAGCCCTACAGGGGCTGGAAACACCATATATTTT.

This rearrangement joins TRBV19 to TRBJ2-6; possible D gene TRBD1, 5 bases. The CDR3 runs 15 residues. Germline CDR1 and CDR2: LNHDA and SQIVND (reference sequence). V was pared by 6 bases and J by 1 base, with 10 bases between. The chain's CDR3 is CASRDQGSGANVLTF. CDR3 DNA: TGTGCCAGTAGAGACCAGGGTTCTGGGGCCAACGTCCTGACTTTC.

V and J are TRBV18 and TRBJ1-4; the D is unclear. The CDR3 consists of 17 residues. Trimming took 4 bases from V and 7 from J, leaving 22 bases between them. Looked up from germline, CDR1 is KGHSH and CDR2 is LQKENI. The CDR3 reads CASSQTRLMAPGEKLFF. Written as DNA, the CDR3 is TGTGCCAGCTCACAAACCAGGTTAATGGCCCCCGGTGAAAAACTGTTTTTT.

This chain links TRBV7-3 with TRBJ2-6; TRBD1 matches 7 bases. After removal of 4 bases from V and 2 bases from J, the junction contained 5 bases not matched to a gene. The CDR3 is 16 residues long. Looked up from germline, CDR1 is SGHTA and CDR2 is FQGTGA. CDR3 coding DNA: TGTGCCAGCAGCTCGCCTGACAGGGCTGGGGCCAACGTCCTGACTTTC. It yields the protein CASSSPDRAGANVLTF.

The rearrangement uses TRBV5-1 and TRBJ2-1, with 12 bases lining up with TRBD2. After removal of 4 bases from V and 12 bases from J, the junction contained 8 bases not matched to a gene. CDR3 length: 14 amino acids. Germline-derived CDR1 and CDR2 are SGHRS and YFSETQ. The CDR3 reads CASSDASGRARQFF. In DNA, the CDR3 is TGCGCCAGCAGCGACGCTAGCGGGAGGGCCAGGCAGTTCTTC.

The V and J genes are TRBV28 and TRBJ1-5; D might be TRBD1 (5 bases). Germline V gives CDR1 MDHEN, CDR2 SYDVKM. Trimming removed 6 bases at V and 2 bases at J, with 14 bases between. This CDR3 contains 15 residues. For the CDR3, the DNA is TGTGCCAGCAGCTGGAGGGGAGAGGGCAATCAGCCCCAGCATTTT. Translated: CASSWRGEGNQPQHF. Full variable domain (missing parts from reference TRBV28 and TRBJ1-5): DVKVTQSSRYLVKRTGEKVFLECVQDMDHENMFWYRQDPGLGLRLIYFSYDVKMKEKGDIPEGYSVSREKKERFSLILESASTNQTSMYLCASSWRGEGNQPQHFGDGTRLSIL.

The rearrangement uses TRBV27 and TRBJ2-1; D possibly corresponds to TRBD1 (6 bases). CDR1 is MNHEY and CDR2 is SMNVEV in the germline V gene (reference sequence). The CDR3 is made up of 12 amino acids. The ends were cut back, 3 bases at V and 15 bases at J, with 15 bases in the middle. The CDR3 bases are TGTGCCAGCAGTTTCCAGGCAGGGGTCCCGTTCTTC. Residues: CASSFQAGVPFF.

The chain couples TRBV12-3 or TRBV12-4 to TRBJ1-2; D remains unclear. The length of the CDR3 is 13 residues. Trimming pared 5 bases from V and 0 bases from J, leaving 7 bases between. The CDR3 spells CASSRTANYGYTF. CDR3 nucleotide sequence: TGTGCCAGCAGTCGTACAGCTAACTATGGCTACACCTTC.

The chain employs TRBV6-5 and TRBJ2-3, with TRBD2 as a possible D gene (7 bases). V was clipped by 11 bases and J by 0 bases, with 12 bases between them. This CDR3 contains 13 residues. In germline, CDR1 is MNHEY, CDR2 SVGAGI. The CDR3 sequence is CAPRGASTDTQYF. The DNA of the CDR3 is TGTGCCCCACGGGGGGCTAGCACAGATACGCAGTATTTT.

The chain employs TRBV7-3 and TRBJ2-3; TRBD1 aligns across 7 bases. The germline V gene has CDR1 SGHTA and CDR2 FQGTGA. V shed 1 base, J shed 1 base, and the junction held 5 bases outside the gene matches. The CDR3 sequence is 16 residues long. Here the CDR3 reads CASSLNPQGGTDTQYF. CDR3 sequence (DNA): TGTGCCAGCAGCTTAAACCCGCAGGGGGGCACAGATACGCAGTATTTT. Based on the CDR3 plus reference TRBV7-3 and TRBJ2-3, the full variable domain is GAGVSQTPSNKVTEKGKYVELRCDPISGHTALYWYRQSLGQGPEFLIYFQGTGAADDSGLPNDRFFAVRPEGSVSTLKIQRTERGDSAVYLCASSLNPQGGTDTQYFGPGTRLTVL.

The genes are TRBV19 and TRBJ1-2, with 11 bases lining up with TRBD1. Germline V CDR1 and CDR2: LNHDA, SQIVND (reference sequence). The CDR3 is made up of 13 amino acids. The J segment lost 5 bases and the V segment lost 9 bases, leaving 5 bases of the junction unmatched. CDR3 protein: CARGDRGVYGYTF. The CDR3 DNA follows: TGTGCCAGAGGGGACAGGGGGGTATATGGCTACACCTTC.

The rearrangement joins TRBV25-1 to TRBJ2-6, with 9 bases aligning to TRBD1. Per germline, CDR1 MGHDK and CDR2 SYGVNS. The CDR3 has 15 residues. V dropped 8 bases and J dropped 4; count of bases not matched to a gene: 6. The CDR3, as DNA: TGTGCCAGCGGGGGACAGGGAACCGGGGCCAACGTCCTGACTTTC. The encoded protein is CASGGQGTGANVLTF.

This rearrangement joins TRBV10-3 to TRBJ1-2; the D gene is possibly TRBD1 (5 bases). The germline CDR1 and CDR2 sequences are ENHRY and SYGVKD. There are 16 residues in the CDR3. V was cut by 7 bases and J by 3 bases, with 21 bases left in between. This CDR3 reads CAIMYGGTSKDYGYTF. DNA of the CDR3: TGTGCCATCATGTACGGGGGGACTAGTAAGGACTATGGCTACACCTTC.

The V call is TRBV27, the J call TRBJ2-5; 8 nucleotides line up with TRBD2. The CDR3 has 21 residues. The V gene's germline CDR1 is MNHEY and CDR2 SMNVEV (reference sequence). V shed 3 bases and J 5 bases; nucleotides not matched to a gene: 26. Written as DNA, the CDR3 is TGTGCCAGCAGTTTCTTCCCTGGAGCGGGGGCCGACCCAGCACGGTGGGAGACCCAGTACTTC. This translates into CASSFFPGAGADPARWETQYF.

The chain combines TRBV19 with TRBJ1-5; TRBD1 might be the D (6 bases). Germline assignment: CDR1 LNHDA and CDR2 SQIVND (reference sequence). V lost 4 bases and J lost 5, with 18 bases in between. CDR3 length: 16 residues. CDR3 region: CASSTPTGGRDQPQHF. The DNA for the CDR3 is TGTGCCAGTAGTACCCCTACGGGGGGCCGTGATCAGCCCCAGCATTTT.

This clone was counted a single time. This chain connects TRBV27 to TRBJ2-7; 9 bases fit TRBD2. The junction had 6 bases not matched to a gene; V was cut back by 6 bases and J by 3 bases. The CDR3 covers 14 residues. Germline CDR1 reads MNHEY; CDR2 reads SMNVEV (reference sequence). CDR3 protein: CASSEREAFYEQYF. The CDR3 DNA reads as TGTGCCAGCAGCGAGCGGGAGGCATTCTACGAGCAGTACTTC.

The chain has TRBV30 and TRBJ1-5, with 8 bases fitting TRBD1. The CDR3 sequence is 12 residues long. The V and J ends lost 5 bases and 7 bases, in that order; junction bases with no gene match: 4. CDR1 and CDR2 from the germline V gene are GTSNPN and SVGIG (reference sequence). This CDR3 reads CAWGTGGQPQHF. CDR3 DNA: TGTGCCTGGGGGACAGGAGGCCAGCCCCAGCATTTT.

CDR3 sequence: CASSPVGLANYGYTF. CDR3 DNA: TGTGCCAGCAGTCCCGTGGGCCTCGCTAACTATGGCTACACCTTC. V and J are TRBV27 and TRBJ1-2; no clear D gene. V was pared by 5 bases and J by 0 bases, with 13 bases between. Germline loops: CDR1 MNHEY, CDR2 SMNVEV (reference sequence). The CDR3 runs to 15 residues.

The gene calls are TRBV6-5 and TRBJ2-2; TRBD1 matches 9 bases. This CDR3 has 15 residues. The germline gives CDR1 MNHEY, CDR2 SVGAGI. The trim removed 5 bases at V and 4 bases at J, leaving 5 bases unmatched. The CDR3 here is CASSRQGDSTGELFF. The CDR3, as DNA: TGTGCCAGCAGTCGACAGGGGGATTCCACCGGGGAGCTGTTTTTT.

The J gene is TRBJ2-1, the V gene TRBV24-1; 7 bases align to TRBD2. V was pared by 7 bases and J by 6 bases, with 11 bases of the junction left unmatched. The CDR3 spans 15 residues. The V gene's germline CDR1 is KGHDR and CDR2 SFDVKD. This CDR3 reads CATSPSGTFPNEQFF. The CDR3 nucleotides are TGTGCCACCAGCCCAAGCGGGACCTTCCCCAATGAGCAGTTCTTC.

This chain uses TRBV6-2 or TRBV6-3 with TRBJ1-4; 7 nucleotides agree with TRBD1. J lost 0 bases, V lost 3 bases, and 7 bases had no gene match. CDR3 size: 17 residues. Germline CDR1 MNHEY, CDR2 SVGEGT. The CDR3 region has the DNA TGTGCCAGCAGTTATTCGACTACAGGGGCAACTAATGAAAAACTGTTTTTT. Its protein product is CASSYSTTGATNEKLFF.

CDR3 residues: CASSQGRQGHTEAFF. For the CDR3, the DNA is TGCGCCAGCAGCCAAGGGAGACAGGGGCACACTGAAGCTTTCTTT. The chain is built from TRBV4-3 and TRBJ1-1; 8 nucleotides line up with TRBD1. Trimming took 1 base from V and 3 from J; bases not matched to a gene: 4. Per germline, CDR1 LGHNA and CDR2 YSLEER. CDR3 size: 15 residues.

The gene calls are TRBV4-2 and TRBJ1-1; TRBD1 is a possible D gene (6 bases). Trimming pared 4 bases from V and 3 bases from J, leaving 15 bases between. The germline CDR1 and CDR2 sequences are LGHNA and YNFKEQ. This CDR3 region has 15 residues. The CDR3 here is CASSPGGPGDTEAFF. CDR3 DNA: TGTGCCAGCAGCCCGGGGGGGCCGGGCGACACTGAAGCTTTCTTT.

This rearrangement joins TRBV7-2 to TRBJ1-6, with D possibly being TRBD1 (6 bases). There are 17 residues in the CDR3. Looked up from germline, CDR1 is SGHTA and CDR2 is FQGNSA. V lost 0 bases and J 12 bases, leaving 21 bases between the germline ends. The CDR3 nucleotides are TGTGCCAGCAGCTTAGCAGTGATGGGCAGGGGTTTGCGACCCCTCCACTTT. Translated: CASSLAVMGRGLRPLHF.

This clone was seen once. The chain carries TRBV6-5 and TRBJ1-5; a weak D match, TRBD1 (6 bases). CDR1 is MNHEY, CDR2 SVGAGI, per germline. The CDR3 sequence is 13 residues long. V lost 7 bases, J lost 8 bases, and 15 bases lay in between. CDR3 amino acids: CASTRTGREPQHF. As DNA, the CDR3 is TGTGCCAGCACCAGAACAGGGAGGGAGCCCCAGCATTTT.

This chain joins TRBV4-1 and TRBJ1-1; perhaps TRBD1 as D (5 bases). V was clipped by 1 base and J by 1 base, with 10 bases between them. Germline values: CDR1 MGHRA, CDR2 YSYEKL. The CDR3 length is 15 residues. The CDR3, as DNA: TGCGCCAGCAGCCAAGGTAGGACATCGAACACTGAAGCTTTCTTT. It yields the protein CASSQGRTSNTEAFF.